The 27 T cell receptor beta chains in this list originate from one sample, sequenced in a study of control samples from healthy donors and cancer patients. Here immunoSEQ multiplex PCR was the method, and the copy in TCRdb shows in-frame clones only, minus some. The repertoire holds about 55,000 clones, more than 95% seen once, with about 1% in the top ten. The sequenced material came from blood. The receptors were gathered from a woman aged 18-29 years in good health.

This rearrangement joins TRBV19 to TRBJ1-5; D call uncertain. V was pared by 3 bases and J by 2 bases, with 11 bases between. The length of the CDR3 is 15 residues. Germline CDR1 LNHDA, CDR2 SQIVND (reference sequence). This chain's CDR3 is CASSIGSRGNQPQHF. As DNA, the CDR3 is TGTGCCAGTAGTATCGGCAGCCGGGGCAATCAGCCCCAGCATTTT.

Only one count was recorded for this clone. The chain is built from TRBV18 and TRBJ2-6; D is unresolved. This CDR3 has 20 amino acids. Germline V gene sequence: CDR1 KGHSH, CDR2 LQKENI. V was clipped by 0 bases and J by 1 base, with 19 bases between them. In DNA form, the CDR3 reads TGTGCCAGCTCACCACCGATATTGGACCTTCCTCGATCTGGGGCCAACGTCCTGACTTTC. Translating it yields CASSPPILDLPRSGANVLTF.

This sequence joins TRBV13 and TRBJ2-7; 8 nucleotides align to TRBD2. The CDR3 consists of 15 residues. With V trimmed by 3 bases and J by 1 base, 5 bases remained unmatched. CDR1 and CDR2 from the germline V gene are PRHDT and FYEKMQ (reference sequence). CDR3 sequence reads: CASSFSGGNSYEQYF. The CDR3 nucleotides are TGTGCCAGCAGCTTCAGCGGGGGTAATTCCTACGAGCAGTACTTC.

This clone occurred once. The chain recombines TRBV25-1 with TRBJ2-1, with D unresolved. Germline CDR1 and CDR2: MGHDK and SYGVNS. V was pared by 3 bases and J by 5 bases, with 14 bases between. The CDR3 totals 15 residues. Here the CDR3 reads CASSDPRWGDNEQFF. CDR3 nucleotide sequence: TGTGCCAGCAGTGACCCTCGTTGGGGTGACAATGAGCAGTTCTTC.

The chain joins TRBV6-5 to TRBJ1-2; D not resolved. Germline V gene sequence: CDR1 MNHEY, CDR2 SVGAGI. V dropped 9 bases and J dropped 0 bases, with 11 bases sitting between them. The CDR3 covers 13 residues. CDR3 in amino acids: CASLDRSNYGYTF. The CDR3 DNA is TGTGCCAGTTTGGACCGCTCTAACTATGGCTACACCTTC.

The J gene is TRBJ2-3, the V gene TRBV7-2, with a tentative D call TRBD2 (7 bases). The CDR3 has 14 residues. CDR1 and CDR2 from the germline V gene are SGHTA and FQGNSA. V lost 8 bases and J lost 4, with 16 bases in between. In nucleotides, the CDR3 is TGTGCCAGCTGGTCCGGGGGGCAAGCAGATACGCAGTATTTT. Amino acids: CASWSGGQADTQYF.

The V gene is TRBV19, the J gene TRBJ1-1; a possible D gene is TRBD1 (6 bases). The CDR3 spans 14 residues. V lost 4 bases, J lost 1 base, and 10 bases lay in between. Per the germline V gene, CDR1 is LNHDA and CDR2 is SQIVND (reference sequence). Here the CDR3 reads CASSTGTRNTEAFF. DNA of the CDR3: TGTGCCAGTAGTACCGGGACACGGAACACTGAAGCTTTCTTT.

DNA for the CDR3: TGTGCCAGTAGGGCCGGGACAGGGGGGCCAACTAATGAAAAACTGTTTTTT. Protein product: CASRAGTGGPTNEKLFF. This sequence joins TRBV19 and TRBJ1-4; 11 nucleotides agree with TRBD1. Germline-derived CDR1 and CDR2 are LNHDA and SQIVND (reference sequence). Trimming took 6 bases from V and 0 from J; bases not matched to a gene: 6. The CDR3 length is 17 residues.

The chain employs TRBV5-1 and TRBJ2-3, with 9 positions matching TRBD2. The CDR3 runs to 20 residues. The germline V gene has CDR1 SGHRS and CDR2 YFSETQ. V was pared by 0 bases and J by 2 bases, with 16 bases of the junction left unmatched. The CDR3 is CASSLVASGAGGGATDTQYF. In DNA, the CDR3 is TGCGCCAGCAGCTTGGTCGCTTCGGGTGCTGGCGGGGGGGCCACAGATACGCAGTATTTT.

This chain joins TRBV28 and TRBJ1-5; 8 nucleotides agree with TRBD1. CDR1 is MDHEN and CDR2 is SYDVKM in the germline V gene. The J segment lost 7 bases and the V segment lost 4 bases, leaving 12 bases of the junction unmatched. This CDR3 spans 16 amino acids. The CDR3 DNA is TGTGCCAGCAGTTCAGTTTGGGACAGGTCACAACAGCCCCAGCATTTT. It encodes CASSSVWDRSQQPQHF. The variable domain in full, completed from reference TRBV28 and TRBJ1-5, reads DVKVTQSSRYLVKRTGEKVFLECVQDMDHENMFWYRQDPGLGLRLIYFSYDVKMKEKGDIPEGYSVSREKKERFSLILESASTNQTSMYLCASSSVWDRSQQPQHFGDGTRLSIL.

CDR3 in DNA: TGTGCCTGGGGGGGTTTTAATGGATTGTTTGAAAAACTGTTTTTT. Translation gives CAWGGFNGLFEKLFF. The chain combines TRBV21-1 with TRBJ1-4. TRBV21-1 is deemed a pseudogene. The CDR3 consists of 15 residues.

The table lists this clone with a few counts. V gene TRBV2 combines with J gene TRBJ2-7, with D tentatively TRBD2 (5 bases). The CDR3 runs to 16 residues. V was clipped by 1 base and J by 2 bases, with 15 bases between them. Per germline, CDR1 SNHLY and CDR2 FYNNEI. CDR3 loop: CASSEGVTGNPYEQYF. DNA for the CDR3: TGTGCCAGCAGTGAAGGAGTTACGGGAAACCCCTACGAGCAGTACTTC.

The rearrangement uses TRBV25-1 and TRBJ1-2, with TRBD1 identical over 11 bases. J lost 4 bases, V lost 5 bases, and 6 bases had no gene match. The germline gives CDR1 MGHDK, CDR2 SYGVNS. CDR3 length: 15 residues. CDR3 sequence (DNA): TGTGCCAGCAGTAGTCGGACAGGGGGCGGCTATGGCTACACCTTC. Amino acids: CASSSRTGGGYGYTF.

The rearrangement joins TRBV7-6 to TRBJ2-5; tentatively, D is TRBD1 (6 bases). Germline CDR1 SGHVS, CDR2 FNYEAQ. The CDR3 covers 15 residues. V was pared by 2 bases and J by 4 bases, with 14 bases between. CDR3 bases: TGTGCCAGCAGCTTAATGGGGGCAGTCGGAGAGACCCAGTACTTC. It translates to CASSLMGAVGETQYF.

The chain uses TRBV10-3 and TRBJ2-1; 8 bases align to TRBD1. J was trimmed by 6 bases and V by 2 bases; bases with no gene match: 9. Germline V gives CDR1 ENHRY, CDR2 SYGVKD. The CDR3 runs to 16 residues. This chain's CDR3 is CAISEPIRQGFNEQFF. DNA for the CDR3: TGTGCCATCAGTGAGCCCATACGACAGGGGTTCAATGAGCAGTTCTTC.

This chain links TRBV15 with TRBJ1-2; D possibly corresponds to TRBD1 (6 bases). The V gene's germline CDR1 is LNHNV and CDR2 YYDKDF (reference sequence). The CDR3 contains 15 residues. Trimming removed 5 bases at V and 4 bases at J, with 17 bases between. CDR3 in amino acids: CATSGNTGFGYGYTF. The CDR3 nucleotides read TGTGCCACCAGCGGCAATACAGGGTTTGGCTATGGCTACACCTTC.

This chain uses TRBV19 with TRBJ1-1, with D possibly TRBD1 on 6 matching bases. This CDR3 region has 16 residues. The germline gives CDR1 LNHDA, CDR2 SQIVND (reference sequence). V was trimmed by 6 bases and J by 3 bases, leaving 20 bases between them. In nucleotides, the CDR3 is TGTGCCAGTAGACACCGTCTGACAGGCCAGGACACTGAAGCTTTCTTT. Translating it yields CASRHRLTGQDTEAFF.

The rearrangement joins TRBV30 to TRBJ2-5; D is undetermined. Trimming pared 3 bases from V and 7 bases from J, leaving 12 bases between. In germline, CDR1 is GTSNPN, CDR2 SVGIG (reference sequence). The CDR3 totals 12 residues. The CDR3 spells CAWSPYRRTQYF. The CDR3 nucleotides are TGTGCCTGGAGCCCCTACCGCAGGACCCAGTACTTC.

The chain uses TRBV5-1 and TRBJ1-5; no definite D call. Trimming took off 4 bases at V and 3 bases at J, with 17 bases between the two ends. The germline gives CDR1 SGHRS, CDR2 YFSETQ. The CDR3 has 16 amino acids. The CDR3 region is CASSIGPISSNQPQHF. The CDR3 bases are TGCGCCAGCAGCATAGGGCCTATCAGCTCCAATCAGCCCCAGCATTTT.

J is TRBJ2-3 and V is TRBV6-5, with TRBD1 as a possible D gene (6 bases). The length of the CDR3 is 15 residues. V lost 4 bases to trimming and J lost 2 bases, with 13 bases between them. Germline V gene lookup returns CDR1 MNHEY and CDR2 SVGAGI. The CDR3 sequence is CASSFRDIYTDTQYF. CDR3 DNA: TGTGCCAGCAGTTTCCGGGACATCTACACAGATACGCAGTATTTT.

This chain uses TRBV10-1 with TRBJ1-1; 11 positions agree with TRBD1. Germline V gene lookup returns CDR1 WNHNN and CDR2 SYGVQD (reference sequence). The CDR3 loop spans 16 amino acids. V shed 5 bases and J 4 bases; nucleotides not matched to a gene: 9. The CDR3 bases are TGCGCCAGCAGTTATCTCCGGGACAGGGGGATCACTGAAGCTTTCTTT. It translates to CASSYLRDRGITEAFF.

The V gene is TRBV4-3, the J gene TRBJ2-5, with a tentative D call TRBD2 (6 bases). Trimming took off 1 base at V and 5 bases at J, with 14 bases between the two ends. Per germline, CDR1 LGHNA and CDR2 YSLEER. The CDR3 contains 15 residues. The CDR3: CASSQAQLAWETQYF. The CDR3 bases are TGCGCCAGCAGCCAAGCCCAACTAGCCTGGGAGACCCAGTACTTC.

The V gene is TRBV29-1, the J gene TRBJ1-3; D is undetermined. Per germline, CDR1 SQVTM and CDR2 ANQGSEA. The CDR3 covers 12 residues. V was trimmed by 4 bases and J by 4 bases, leaving 8 bases between them. DNA for the CDR3: TGCAGCGTTGCTGAAACGGGAAACACCATATATTTT. Translating it yields CSVAETGNTIYF.

A remark on this clone: Other DNA sequences from this sample encode an identical CDR3 as well. This chain connects TRBV12-3 or TRBV12-4 to TRBJ1-1; D call uncertain. This CDR3 has 13 residues. V lost 6 bases, J lost 1 base, and 9 bases lay in between. The chain's CDR3 is CASSLTANTEAFF. The CDR3 nucleotides are TGTGCCAGCAGCCTTACTGCGAACACTGAAGCTTTCTTT.

V is TRBV5-4 and J is TRBJ1-1; 7 bases fit TRBD1. CDR1 is SGHNT and CDR2 is YYREEE in the germline V gene (reference sequence). The CDR3 contains 16 residues. V was clipped by 4 bases and J by 6 bases; unmatched bases: 15. This chain's CDR3 is CASSPRQGSGWAEAFF. The CDR3 DNA reads TGTGCCAGCAGCCCGCGACAGGGAAGTGGCTGGGCTGAAGCTTTCTTT.

This clone has just one count. This chain links TRBV9 with TRBJ1-1; D gene ambiguous. Trimming stripped 0 bases from V and 1 base from J, with 7 bases between. The germline V gene encodes CDR1 SGDLS and CDR2 YYNGEE. This CDR3 region has 14 residues. The CDR3 here is CASSVEGGNTEAFF. The DNA for the CDR3 is TGTGCCAGCAGCGTAGAAGGAGGGAACACTGAAGCTTTCTTT.

The rearrangement joins TRBV11-3 to TRBJ1-1; possibly TRBD1 for D (5 bases). V lost 5 bases and J 3 bases, leaving 10 bases between the germline ends. This CDR3 contains 13 residues. Germline V lookup: CDR1 SGHNT, CDR2 YENEEA. The CDR3 reads CASSLGADTEAFF. CDR3 bases: TGTGCCAGCAGCCTCGGGGCGGACACTGAAGCTTTCTTT. Full variable domain (remainder filled in from reference TRBV11-3 and TRBJ1-1): EAGVVQSPRYKIIEKKQPVAFWCNPISGHNTLYWYLQNLGQGPELLIRYENEEAVDDSQLPKDRFSAERLKGVDSTLKIQPAELGDSAVYLCASSLGADTEAFFGQGTRLTVV.